Reported below is one T cell receptor (beta chain). The antigen is unknown. The junction differs from germline at one of its ends, possibly a read error. These data come from a study of shared clonotypes between healthy human individuals. Study results and limitations: Clonotypes that were shared across several donors made up around 5% of naive CD4 clonotypes.

Clones were sequenced by immunoSEQ multiplex PCR, and TCRdb holds only the in-frame ones, with some missing. The profile shows about 1.5 million clones, around 95% of them singletons. In germline, CDR1 is SSHAT, CDR2 FNYEAQ (reference sequence). The CDR3 has 15 amino acids. The chain joins TRBV7-7 to TRBJ2-1; TRBD2 matches 11 bases. Sequencing input: naive CD4+ T cells sorted from blood. Subset noted: CD45RA+ positively selected. The clonotype comes from a young man in good health. For the CDR3, the DNA is TGTGCTAGCAGCGAGACTAGCGGGAATCTCAATGAGCAGTTCTTC. Protein product: CASSETSGNLNEQFF.